These 7 T cell receptor beta chains came from one sample sequenced in a study. TCRdb reprocessed the RT-PCR reads via MiXCR and lists one record per CDR3 protein. The sample has about 680,000 distinct CDR3 sequences; about 14% are singletons. Sequences were obtained from memory CD4+ T cells from blood. Receptor source: a female donor in good health, serving as a healthy control.

This clonotype has a handful of counts. V gene TRBV3-1 combines with J gene TRBJ2-1; a possible D gene is TRBD1 (5 bases). Germline CDR1 reads LGHDT; CDR2 reads YNNKEL (reference sequence). Trimming removed 3 bases from V and 6 bases from J, with 15 bases in between. The CDR3 sequence is 15 residues long. CDR3 protein: CASSHGHSALNEQFF. The CDR3 nucleotides are TGTGCCAGCAGCCACGGACACTCAGCTCTCAATGAGCAGTTCTTC.

A note on this clonotype: No conserved phenylalanine or tryptophan is present at the end of the CDR3, so a read error is the likely explanation. The DNA is left out, because the CDR3 cannot be placed on it with certainty; the CDR3 is given as TCRdb lists it. The genes are TRBV6-2 or TRBV6-3 and TRBJ2-3; the D call TRBD1 from the table was never checked on the DNA. Germline CDR1 and CDR2: MNHEY and SVGEGT. The CDR3 totals 10 residues, both ends included. This CDR3 reads CASSQKGTPR.

The genes are TRBV20-1 and TRBJ2-7; 7 nucleotides agree with TRBD1. Germline CDR1 is DFQATT and CDR2 is SNEGSKA (reference sequence). J lost 6 bases, V lost 6 bases, and 8 bases had no gene match. The CDR3 has 12 residues. The DNA of the CDR3 is TGCAGTGCCCCGAGACAGGGCTCCGAGCAGTACTTC. Amino acid sequence: CSAPRQGSEQYF.

This clonotype has a handful of counts. The chain employs TRBV12-3 or TRBV12-4 and TRBJ1-2; D remains unclear. This CDR3 has 13 amino acids. With 3 bases removed from V and 4 bases from J, the gap between germline ends came to 9 bases. Here the CDR3 DNA reads TGTGCCAGCAGTTTTGGCAGCTCCTATGGCTACACCTTC. This translates into CASSFGSSYGYTF.

This clonotype showed up just a few times. The gene calls are TRBV20-1 and TRBJ2-2, with a possible D match to TRBD2 (6 bases). The CDR3 sequence is 15 residues long. Deletions cut 4 bases from V and 0 bases from J, with 12 bases between. Looked up from germline, CDR1 is DFQATT and CDR2 is SNEGSKA (reference sequence). The CDR3, as DNA: TGCAGTGCTAATCCGGGACTGACGAACACCGGGGAGCTGTTTTTT. Its protein product is CSANPGLTNTGELFF.

This clonotype was recorded a few times. The chain combines TRBV20-1 with TRBJ2-1; 12 nucleotides agree with TRBD1. Unmatched junction bases numbered 5, after V lost 5 bases and J lost 6 bases. The germline gives CDR1 DFQATT, CDR2 SNEGSKA (reference sequence). The CDR3 is 14 amino acids. CDR3 DNA: TGCAGTGCTGGGGACAGGGGGCGCATCAATGAGCAGTTCTTC. Protein product: CSAGDRGRINEQFF.

This clonotype was counted only a few times. The chain employs TRBV20-1 and TRBJ2-3; D gene ambiguous. Germline V gene lookup returns CDR1 DFQATT and CDR2 SNEGSKA (reference sequence). Trimming pared 3 bases from V and 0 bases from J, leaving 16 bases between. The CDR3 runs 16 residues. CDR3 region: CSASINWPGSTDTQYF. CDR3 in DNA: TGCAGTGCTAGTATAAATTGGCCAGGTAGCACAGATACGCAGTATTTT.